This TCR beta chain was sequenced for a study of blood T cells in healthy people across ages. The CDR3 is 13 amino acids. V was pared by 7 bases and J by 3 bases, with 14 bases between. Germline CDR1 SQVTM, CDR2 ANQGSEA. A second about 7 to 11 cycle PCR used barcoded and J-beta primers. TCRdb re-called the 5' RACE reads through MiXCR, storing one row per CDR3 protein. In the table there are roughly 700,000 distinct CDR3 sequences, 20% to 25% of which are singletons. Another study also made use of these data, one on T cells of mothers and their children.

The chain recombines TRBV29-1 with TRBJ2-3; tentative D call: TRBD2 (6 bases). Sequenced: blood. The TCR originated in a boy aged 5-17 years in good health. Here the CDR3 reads CSAQGGVTDTQYF. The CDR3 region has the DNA TGCAGCGCACAAGGAGGGGTTACAGATACGCAGTATTTT.